This T cell receptor (beta chain) came from a study of T-cell memory formation after mild COVID-19. General study findings and limits: Pre-infection memory held some responding clones, suggesting pre-existing cross-reactive T cells responded. The study found balanced CD4/CD8 in clones contracting day 15 to 85 and a CD4+ lean in later expanders. Specificity for SARS-CoV-2 was not confirmed among the second-wave clones peaking on day 37.

With regard to this clonotype: Its antigen is undetermined.

TCRdb independently ran MiXCR on the 5' RACE reads; one entry per CDR3 protein. The sample holds about 250,000 distinct CDR3 sequences, 15% seen once. Trimming removed 4 bases at V and 6 bases at J, with 9 bases between. The CDR3 has 13 amino acids. The germline V gene has CDR1 LGHDT and CDR2 YNNKEL (reference sequence). The J gene is TRBJ2-2, the V gene TRBV3-1; D is undetermined. This sequence originates from an adult woman who had mild COVID-19 (a few samples of this study predate the infection). Cell type and time point are not known. The sequenced sample was PBMCs or a T cell subset sorted from them (not recorded which). CDR3 sequence reads: CASSRVVPGELFF. The CDR3 nucleotides are TGTGCCAGCAGCCGTGTGGTACCCGGGGAGCTGTTTTTT.